The 13 T cell receptor beta chains reported below all come from one sample, sequenced in a study of regulatory T cells in long-lasting Graves disease. Relying on iRepertoire HTBI primers and Arm-PCR of CDR3 regions, the team built TCR beta libraries. TCRdb itself ran the multiplex PCR reads through MiXCR, one entry per CDR3 protein. Seen here are 300,000 to 500,000 distinct CDR3 sequences, less than 25% observed once, and the top ten hold around 20%. Time point defined: persistent/refractory GD, antithyroid drugs over 5 years with positive TRAb. Following extraction of RNA from PBMCs, that RNA was used to make the TCR library. Sequenced here: peripheral blood mononuclear cells (PBMCs), sampled when the disease was refractory, from a patient treated with antithyroid drugs. The receptors here all came from a female donor with Graves disease.

This clonotype was detected only a few times. This sequence joins TRBV15 and TRBJ2-7, with D maybe TRBD1 (5 bases). Trimming removed 3 bases from V and 5 bases from J, with 20 bases in between. Germline CDR1 is LNHNV and CDR2 is YYDKDF (reference sequence). The CDR3 extends over 16 amino acids. The CDR3 DNA reads as TGTGCCACCAGCAGTGAGTTTGTGGGGCCGGATAACGAGCAGTACTTC. Encoded protein: CATSSEFVGPDNEQYF.

This clonotype was found many times. The CDR3 sequence: CASSMDWYEQYF. The CDR3 DNA reads as TGCGCCAGCAGCATGGACTGGTACGAGCAGTACTTC. The chain carries TRBV5-1 and TRBJ2-7, with D tentatively TRBD2 (5 bases). Germline CDR1 is SGHRS and CDR2 is YFSETQ. The CDR3 covers 12 residues. Trimming pared 4 bases from V and 4 bases from J, leaving 9 bases between.

The chain recombines TRBV19 with TRBJ2-7; 12 bases are a match to TRBD2. Unmatched junction bases numbered 2, after V lost 1 base and J lost 4 bases. This CDR3 has 15 residues. The germline V gene has CDR1 LNHDA and CDR2 SQIVND (reference sequence). CDR3 protein: CASSIATSGRYEQYF. The DNA for the CDR3 is TGTGCCAGTAGTATAGCGACTAGCGGGAGATACGAGCAGTACTTC. The full variable domain, rest sourced from reference TRBV19 and TRBJ2-7, is DGGITQSPKYLFRKEGQNVTLSCEQNLNHDAMYWYRQDPGQGLRLIYYSQIVNDFQKGDIAEGYSVSREKKESFPLTVTSAQKNPTAFYLCASSIATSGRYEQYFGPGTRLTVT.

This clonotype was observed a few times. No conserved phenylalanine or tryptophan is present at the end of the CDR3, so a read error is the likely explanation. The J gene is TRBJ2-2, the V gene TRBV12-3 or TRBV12-4, with no clear D. Trimming cost V 3 bases and J 7 bases, with 3 bases left between them. The CDR3 spans 11 residues. CDR3: CASSFLGELFL. The CDR3 DNA reads as TGTGCCAGCAGTTTCCTCGGGGAGCTGTTTCTT.

This clonotype was seen repeatedly, ten times or more. J is TRBJ2-6 and V is TRBV28; the D is unclear. The V and J ends lost 5 bases and 0 bases respectively, with 11 bases between them. Germline V gives CDR1 MDHEN, CDR2 SYDVKM. The CDR3 is made up of 16 amino acids. The CDR3 nucleotides read TGTGCCAGCAGTATCGTGGGTTACTCTGGGGCCAACGTCCTGACTTTC. Protein: CASSIVGYSGANVLTF. The complete variable domain, with remaining parts taken from reference TRBV28 and TRBJ2-6, reads DVKVTQSSRYLVKRTGEKVFLECVQDMDHENMFWYRQDPGLGLRLIYFSYDVKMKEKGDIPEGYSVSREKKERFSLILESASTNQTSMYLCASSIVGYSGANVLTFGAGSRLTVL.

This clonotype has a count of ten or more. This sequence joins TRBV12-3 or TRBV12-4 and TRBJ1-2, with 9 bases aligning to TRBD1. The CDR3 sequence is 15 residues long. Trimming cost V 5 bases and J 2 bases; bases outside gene matches: 6. CDR3 DNA: TGTGCCAGCAGTCACGGACAGGGGAGCAACTATGGCTACACCTTC. It is translated as CASSHGQGSNYGYTF.

The table lists this clonotype with many counts. The chain has TRBV11-2 and TRBJ2-5, with 7 positions matching TRBD1. Germline loops: CDR1 SGHAT, CDR2 FQNNGV. CDR3 size: 15 residues. Trimming at V came to 6 bases and at J to 4 bases, leaving 11 bases not matched to a gene. The DNA of the CDR3 is TGTGCCAGCAGTCCACGTACAGGGGCGGGAGAGACCCAGTACTTC. Translating gives CASSPRTGAGETQYF.

This clonotype was picked up a small number of times. The rearrangement links TRBV7-3 to TRBJ2-1; 10 bases line up with TRBD1. With 2 bases clipped from V and 15 bases from J, the junction kept 7 bases outside the gene matches. The CDR3 totals 13 residues. Germline assignment: CDR1 SGHTA and CDR2 FQGTGA. This CDR3 is CASSLGGQGTLFF. DNA for the CDR3: TGTGCCAGCAGCTTAGGGGGACAGGGGACGTTGTTCTTC. Using reference TRBV7-3 and TRBJ2-1 for the parts outside the CDR3, the full variable domain is GAGVSQTPSNKVTEKGKYVELRCDPISGHTALYWYRQSLGQGPEFLIYFQGTGAADDSGLPNDRFFAVRPEGSVSTLKIQRTERGDSAVYLCASSLGGQGTLFFGPGTRLTVL.

The chain recombines TRBV12-3 or TRBV12-4 with TRBJ2-7, with D tentatively TRBD1 or TRBD2 (5 bases each). V was clipped by 6 bases and J by 0 bases, with 12 bases between them. The CDR3 is made up of 14 amino acids. CDR3 amino acids: CASRSMGDSYEQYF. DNA of the CDR3: TGTGCCAGCAGGTCGATGGGGGACTCCTACGAGCAGTACTTC.

The CDR3 coding sequence is TGTGCCTCCGAACAACGGACTTATGGCTACACCTTC. It specifies CASEQRTYGYTF. J is TRBJ1-2 and V is TRBV19; no firm D call. The germline V gene has CDR1 LNHDA and CDR2 SQIVND (reference sequence). V was cut by 11 bases and J by 5 bases, with 15 bases left in between. The CDR3 has 12 residues.

This clonotype showed up just a few times. This chain joins TRBV27 and TRBJ2-7; 8 bases line up with TRBD1. V dropped 5 bases and J dropped 7; count of bases not matched to a gene: 16. This CDR3 contains 16 residues. Germline V gene data show CDR1 as MNHEY and CDR2 as SMNVEV (reference sequence). The CDR3 loop reads CASSPSLDRVLGEQYF. CDR3 nucleotides: TGTGCCAGCAGTCCTTCTTTGGACAGGGTCTTAGGAGAGCAGTACTTC.

This clonotype was found many times. The rearrangement joins TRBV2 to TRBJ2-4, with a weak D call TRBD1 (6 bases). The CDR3 contains 14 residues. V lost 7 bases and J 2 bases, leaving 12 bases between the germline ends. Germline CDR1 and CDR2: SNHLY and FYNNEI. The CDR3 loop reads CASTMDSSKNIQYF. The CDR3 region has the DNA TGTGCCAGCACCATGGACAGCTCCAAAAACATTCAGTACTTC.

The V and J genes are TRBV7-9 and TRBJ2-5, with TRBD1 matching 8 bases. Germline CDR1 is SEHNR and CDR2 is FQNEAQ (reference sequence). V trimming: 5 bases; J trimming: 0 bases; junction bases outside the gene matches: 8. The CDR3 has 16 residues. The chain's CDR3 is CASSPHATGDQETQYF. The CDR3, as DNA: TGTGCCAGCAGCCCCCACGCGACAGGGGACCAAGAGACCCAGTACTTC.